This section outlines one TCR beta chain sequence together with its context. Its matching antigen is unknown. These data belong to a study of beta chain features in type 1 diabetes. Of the isolated RNA, all was reverse transcribed, and so the sequenced material was expressed TCRB transcripts. Produced via immunoSEQ multiplex PCR; TCRdb's table is partial and in-frame only. The table has about 47,000 clones, approximately 44% seen once. The V and J ends lost 10 bases and 5 bases respectively, with 8 bases between them. The CDR3 sequence is 11 residues long. Germline CDR1 reads SGHVS; CDR2 reads FNYEAQ. Findings of the study overall: Type 1 diabetes patients showed a moderate but significant shortening of TCRB CDR3s in all four CD4+ subsets. In the patient group, naive, central memory and Treg TCRB repertoires seemed more alike than in the healthy donor group.

This chain joins TRBV7-6 and TRBJ2-2; the D gene is possibly TRBD1 (5 bases). Sequencing input: stem cell memory CD4+ T cells from blood. The TCR was taken from a man younger than 45 with type 1 diabetes. CDR3 in amino acids: CATQATGELFF. In nucleotides, the CDR3 is TGTGCCACACAGGCTACCGGGGAGCTGTTTTTT.